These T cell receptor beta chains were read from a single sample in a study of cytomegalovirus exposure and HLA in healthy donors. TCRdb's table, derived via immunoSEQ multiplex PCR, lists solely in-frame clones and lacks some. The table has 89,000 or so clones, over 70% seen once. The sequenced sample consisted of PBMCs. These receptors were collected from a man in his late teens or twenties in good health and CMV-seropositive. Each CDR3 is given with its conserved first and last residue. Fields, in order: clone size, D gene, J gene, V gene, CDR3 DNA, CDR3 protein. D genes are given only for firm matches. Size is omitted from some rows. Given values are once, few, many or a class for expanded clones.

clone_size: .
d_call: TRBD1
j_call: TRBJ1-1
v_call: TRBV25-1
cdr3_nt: TGTGCCAGCAGTGGACAGGGGAGGGCGAAAGCTTTCTTT
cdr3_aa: CASSGQGRAKAFF

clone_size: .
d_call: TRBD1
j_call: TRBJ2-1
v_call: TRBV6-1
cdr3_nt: TGTGCCAGCGGACAGGTGTTCTACAATGAGCAGTTCTTC
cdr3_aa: CASGQVFYNEQFF

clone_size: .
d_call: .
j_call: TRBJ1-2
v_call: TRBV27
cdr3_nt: TGTGCCAGCAGTTTACAGGGCCCAAACTATGGCTACACCTTC
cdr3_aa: CASSLQGPNYGYTF

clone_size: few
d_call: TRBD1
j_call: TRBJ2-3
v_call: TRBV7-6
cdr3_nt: TGTGCCAGCAAGAGGGACAGCAACACAGATACGCAGTATTTT
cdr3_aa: CASKRDSNTDTQYF

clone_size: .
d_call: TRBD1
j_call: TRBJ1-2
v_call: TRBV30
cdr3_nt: TGTGCCTGGAGTACCGGACAGGGGGATGGCTACACCTTC
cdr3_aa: CAWSTGQGDGYTF

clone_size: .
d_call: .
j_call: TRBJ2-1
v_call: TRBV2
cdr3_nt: TGTGCCAGCAGCACGTCCCCGAGGCCTGAGCAGTTCTTC
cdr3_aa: CASSTSPRPEQFF

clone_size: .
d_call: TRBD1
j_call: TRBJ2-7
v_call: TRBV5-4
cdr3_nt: TGTGCCAGCAGCGCCCCGGGGACAGCTCTTGACGAGCAGTACTTC
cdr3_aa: CASSAPGTALDEQYF

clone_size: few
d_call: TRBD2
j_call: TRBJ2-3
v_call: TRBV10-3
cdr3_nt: TGTGCCATCAGTGATATAGCGGGGGGCGGGACAGATACGCAGTATTTT
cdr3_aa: CAISDIAGGGTDTQYF

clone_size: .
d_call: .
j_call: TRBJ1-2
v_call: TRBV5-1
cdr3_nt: TGCGCCAGCAGCCCCAGGGGCTATGGCTACACCTTC
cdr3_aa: CASSPRGYGYTF

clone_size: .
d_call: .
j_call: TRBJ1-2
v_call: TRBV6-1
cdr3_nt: TGTGCCAGCAGTGTGGGCAGCCTCTATGGCTACACCTTC
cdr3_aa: CASSVGSLYGYTF

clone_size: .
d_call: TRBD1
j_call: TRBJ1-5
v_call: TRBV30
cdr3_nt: TGTGCCTGGGACAGGGGCACAACCCTTTATAGCAATCAGCCCCAGCATTTT
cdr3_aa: CAWDRGTTLYSNQPQHF

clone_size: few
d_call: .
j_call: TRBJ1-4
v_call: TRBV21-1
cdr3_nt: TGTGCCAAGACAGTTTGGGAAAAACTGTTTTTT
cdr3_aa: CAKTVWEKLFF

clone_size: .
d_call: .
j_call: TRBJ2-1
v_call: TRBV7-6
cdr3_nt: TGTGCCAGCAGCTTAGCCGTGACAGGTCCCTCCTACAATGAGCAGTTCTTC
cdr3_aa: CASSLAVTGPSYNEQFF

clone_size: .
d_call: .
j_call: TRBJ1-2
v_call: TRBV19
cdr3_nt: TGTGCCAGTAGCATCGACAGAGACTATGGCTACACCTTC
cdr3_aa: CASSIDRDYGYTF

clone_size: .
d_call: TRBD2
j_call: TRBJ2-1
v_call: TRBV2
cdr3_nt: TGTGCCAGCCGTGGGGGGGTAGCGGGGCCAGTGGTGGAGTTCTTC
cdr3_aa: CASRGGVAGPVVEFF

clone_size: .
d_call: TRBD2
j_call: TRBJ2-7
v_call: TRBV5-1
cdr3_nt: TGCGCCAGCAGCTTGCAGCCGGGACTAGCGGGGGAAGATGAGCAGTACTTC
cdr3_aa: CASSLQPGLAGEDEQYF

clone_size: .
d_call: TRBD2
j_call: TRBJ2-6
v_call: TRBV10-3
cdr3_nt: TGTGCCATCAGCCAGGGACTAGCCGGGGTTTCAGGGGCCAACGTCCTGACTTTC
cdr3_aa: CAISQGLAGVSGANVLTF

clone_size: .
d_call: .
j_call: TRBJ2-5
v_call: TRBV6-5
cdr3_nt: TGTGCCCCCTACAGAGGGGGATCCCCACAAGAGACCCAGTACTTC
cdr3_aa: CAPYRGGSPQETQYF

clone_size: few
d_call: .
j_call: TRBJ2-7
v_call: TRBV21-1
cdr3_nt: TGTGCCAGCATCTCGATGAGACACTTCTCCTACGAGCAGTACTTC
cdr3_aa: CASISMRHFSYEQYF

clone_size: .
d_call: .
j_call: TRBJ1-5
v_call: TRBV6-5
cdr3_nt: TGTGCCAGCAGTCTCCGGGACTCAGGAGGTCAGCCCCAGCATTTT
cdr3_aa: CASSLRDSGGQPQHF

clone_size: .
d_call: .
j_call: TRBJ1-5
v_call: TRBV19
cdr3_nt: TGTGCCAGTAACGGCAGGGGCAATCAGCCCCAGCATTTT
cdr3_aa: CASNGRGNQPQHF

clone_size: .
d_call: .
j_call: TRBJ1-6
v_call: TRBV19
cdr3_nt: TGTGCCAGTAGTACCCTGGGAGGGTCGCTTGGGAATTCACCCCTCCACTTT
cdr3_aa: CASSTLGGSLGNSPLHF

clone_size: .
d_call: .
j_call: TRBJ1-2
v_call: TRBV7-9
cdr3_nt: TGTGCCAGCCGAGACGGGGACTATGGCTACACCTTC
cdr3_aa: CASRDGDYGYTF

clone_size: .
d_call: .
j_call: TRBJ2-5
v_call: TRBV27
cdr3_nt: TGTGCCAGCAGTCGACTCGGATTTAGAGAGACCCAGTACTTC
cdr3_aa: CASSRLGFRETQYF

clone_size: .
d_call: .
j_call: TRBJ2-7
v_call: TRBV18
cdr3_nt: TGTGCCAGCTCACTCGCAGGGAACTCCTACGAGCAGTACTTC
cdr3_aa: CASSLAGNSYEQYF

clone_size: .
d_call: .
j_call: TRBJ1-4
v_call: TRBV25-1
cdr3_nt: TGTGCCAGCAGTGAGATCAGTACCAATGAAAAACTGTTTTTT
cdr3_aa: CASSEISTNEKLFF

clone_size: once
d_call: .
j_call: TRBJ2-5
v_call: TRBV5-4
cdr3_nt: TGTGCCAGCAGCTTGGACGGCGAGGGCTACCCTGGGGAGACCCAGTACTTC
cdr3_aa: CASSLDGEGYPGETQYF

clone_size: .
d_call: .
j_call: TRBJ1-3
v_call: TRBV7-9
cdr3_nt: TGTGCCAGCAGCTTAGTTGGTGCTGGCCTTTCTGGAAACACCATATATTTT
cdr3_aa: CASSLVGAGLSGNTIYF

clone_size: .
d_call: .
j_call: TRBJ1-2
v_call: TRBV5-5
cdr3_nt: TGTGCCAGCAGCTTGGGACAGAGATTCTATGGCTACACCTTC
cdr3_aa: CASSLGQRFYGYTF

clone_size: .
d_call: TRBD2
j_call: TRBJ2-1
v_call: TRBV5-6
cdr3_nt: TGTGCCAGCAGCTTTAGACTAGCGGGGGGACGCTCCTACAATGAGCAGTTCTTC
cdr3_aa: CASSFRLAGGRSYNEQFF

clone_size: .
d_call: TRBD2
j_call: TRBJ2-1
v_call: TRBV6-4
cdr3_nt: TGTGCCAGCAACAGGGAAGTAGCGGGGGACTTACTCTCCTACAATGAGCAGTTCTTC
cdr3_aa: CASNREVAGDLLSYNEQFF

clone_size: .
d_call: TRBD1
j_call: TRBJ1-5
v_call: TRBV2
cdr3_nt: TGTGCCAGCAGTACCATTGACAGGGGGAATCAGCCCCAGCATTTT
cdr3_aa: CASSTIDRGNQPQHF

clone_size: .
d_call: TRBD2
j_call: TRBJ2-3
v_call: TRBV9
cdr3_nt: TGTGCCAGCAGCGCCGGACTAGCGGGATTCACAGATACGCAGTATTTT
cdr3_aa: CASSAGLAGFTDTQYF

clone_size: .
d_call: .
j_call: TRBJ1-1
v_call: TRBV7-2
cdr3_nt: TGTGCCAGCAGCTTGGTCAGGGTGAACACTGAAGCTTTCTTT
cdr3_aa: CASSLVRVNTEAFF

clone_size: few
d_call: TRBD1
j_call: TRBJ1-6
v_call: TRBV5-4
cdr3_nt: TGTGCCAGCAGCTCCGGGACAGGTTATAATTCACCCCTCCACTTT
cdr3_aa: CASSSGTGYNSPLHF

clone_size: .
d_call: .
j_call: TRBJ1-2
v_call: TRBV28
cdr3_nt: TGTGCCAGCAGTTTATCGTCAGGGTACTATGGCTACACCTTC
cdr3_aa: CASSLSSGYYGYTF

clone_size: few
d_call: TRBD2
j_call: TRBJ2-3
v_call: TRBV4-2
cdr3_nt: TGTGCCAGCAGCCAAGAGGGAGGGGCGGTCTTCACAGATACGCAGTATTTT
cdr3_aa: CASSQEGGAVFTDTQYF

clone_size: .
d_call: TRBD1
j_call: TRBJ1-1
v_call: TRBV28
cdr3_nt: TGTGCCAGCAGGGCCGGGACAGGAGGTGTGAACACTGAAGCTTTCTTT
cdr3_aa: CASRAGTGGVNTEAFF

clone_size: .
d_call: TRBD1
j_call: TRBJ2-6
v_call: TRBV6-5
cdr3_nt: TGTGCCAGCAGTTACGGACAGGGTAGGGCCAACGTCCTGACTTTC
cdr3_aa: CASSYGQGRANVLTF

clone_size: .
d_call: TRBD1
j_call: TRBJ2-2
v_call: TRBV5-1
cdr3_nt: TGCGCCAGCAGCTTGTATCGGACAGGGGATGCTAGGTTGTTTCTGTTTTTT
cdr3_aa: CASSLYRTGDARLFLFF

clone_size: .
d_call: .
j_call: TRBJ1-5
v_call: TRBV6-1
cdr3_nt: TGTGCCAGCAGTGAAGGAAGAGGAGGGGTCCAGCATTTT
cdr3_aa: CASSEGRGGVQHF

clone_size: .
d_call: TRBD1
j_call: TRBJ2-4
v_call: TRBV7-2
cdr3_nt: TGTGCCAGCAGCTTAGTGGTGTCCGGACAGGGCAAAAACATTCAGTACTTC
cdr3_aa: CASSLVVSGQGKNIQYF

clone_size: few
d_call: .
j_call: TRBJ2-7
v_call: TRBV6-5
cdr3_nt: TGTGCCAGCACCGACGGCAGGGTAGGGTCCTACGAGCAGTACTTC
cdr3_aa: CASTDGRVGSYEQYF

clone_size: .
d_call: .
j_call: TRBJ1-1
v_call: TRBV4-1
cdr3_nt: TGCGCCAGCAGCCAAGGGCGGGGGCTGATGAACACTGAAGCTTTCTTT
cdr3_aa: CASSQGRGLMNTEAFF

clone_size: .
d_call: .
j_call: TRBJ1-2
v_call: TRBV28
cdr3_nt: TGTGCCAGCGCGGAGGGGCAGGCATACTATGGCTACACCTTC
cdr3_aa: CASAEGQAYYGYTF

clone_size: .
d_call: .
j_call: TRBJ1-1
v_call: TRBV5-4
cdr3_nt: TGTGCCGGGGGCGCTATGGGCACTGAAGCTTTCTTT
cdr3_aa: CAGGAMGTEAFF

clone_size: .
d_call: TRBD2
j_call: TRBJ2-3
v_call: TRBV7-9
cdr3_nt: TGTGCCAGCAGCGGTCCCTCGGGAGGAGATACGCAGTATTTT
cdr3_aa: CASSGPSGGDTQYF

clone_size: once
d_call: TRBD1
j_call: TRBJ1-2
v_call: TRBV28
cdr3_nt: TGTGCCAGCAGTCCCGGACAGGACCGAGTCACCTTC
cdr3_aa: CASSPGQDRVTF

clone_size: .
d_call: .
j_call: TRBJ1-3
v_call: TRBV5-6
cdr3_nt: TGTGCCAGCAGTCGGCTCGGGAACACCATATATTTT
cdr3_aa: CASSRLGNTIYF

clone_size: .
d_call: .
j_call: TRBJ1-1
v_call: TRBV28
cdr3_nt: TGTGCCAGCCAGGGGACCACTGAAGCTTTCTTT
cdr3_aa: CASQGTTEAFF

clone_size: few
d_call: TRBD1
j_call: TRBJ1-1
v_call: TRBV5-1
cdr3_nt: TGCGCCAGCAGCTTGGCCCTCAGGGGGTTGAACACTGAAGCTTTCTTT
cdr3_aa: CASSLALRGLNTEAFF

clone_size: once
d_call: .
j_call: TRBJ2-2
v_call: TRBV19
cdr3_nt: TGTGCCAGTAGTAGCAGGGCCCCGAACACCGGGGAGCTGTTTTTT
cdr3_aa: CASSSRAPNTGELFF